This T cell receptor beta chain comes out of a study of cytomegalovirus exposure and HLA in healthy donors. The study, taken as a whole, reports: TCR beta sequences reportedly predicted the HLA-A and HLA-B alleles of most subjects accurately. Indistinguishable V segments such as TRBV6-2 and TRBV6-3 were excluded. The records held CMV serostatus as the only immune exposure information.

In regard to this clone: Its matching antigen is unknown.

V lost 5 bases and J 2 bases, leaving 16 bases between the germline ends. Germline CDR1 and CDR2: MNHEY and SVGAGI. This CDR3 is built from 15 residues. Researchers ran the PCR with 60 Vbeta and 13 Jbeta primers. Profiled with immunoSEQ multiplex PCR; TCRdb holds only in-frame clones, not every one. This sample's table reports about 72,000 clones. Likely unrecorded immune exposures existed in these nominally healthy donors. The receptor's source is a man aged 40-49 years in good health and CMV-seronegative. Specimen: PBMCs. The chain is built from TRBV6-5 and TRBJ2-7; D gene ambiguous. The CDR3 reads CASSATRLFPYEQYF. The CDR3 DNA reads as TGTGCCAGCAGTGCCACCCGACTGTTCCCCTACGAGCAGTACTTC.